This T cell receptor beta chain was found in a study of blood T cell repertoires in COVID-19. Generated by immunoSEQ multiplex PCR, the TCRdb table keeps only in-frame clones and is missing some. The table includes fewer than 300,000 clones, approximately 90% detected once. The TCR comes from a woman younger than 45 with COVID-19, enrolled during active disease. Sequences were obtained from peripheral blood.

The CDR3 DNA follows: TGCGCCAGCAGCCAAGTAGCGGGAGCCGAGCAGTACTTC. The encoded protein is CASSQVAGAEQYF. The chain has TRBV4-1 and TRBJ2-7, with TRBD2 identical over 9 bases. Germline V gives CDR1 MGHRA, CDR2 YSYEKL. The CDR3 has 13 residues. Trimming took 1 base from V and 6 from J; bases not matched to a gene: 1.